The source of this T cell receptor beta chain is a study of PD-1 blockade in classical Hodgkin lymphoma. Findings and caveats of the study: Those patients who began receiving nivolumab less than 1 year after ASCT had lower diversity, and they were excluded. Reports described newly diagnosed patients as having lower baseline TCR diversity than healthy donors. Underlying causes for the observed repertoire differences were not defined, possibly disease activity or prior therapy. A significant rise in TCR diversity was seen by C4D1 for CD4+ cells but not for CD8+ cells.

This clone was seen once. Antigen unknown. Time point of the sample: cycle 4 day 1 (C4D1), after 6 weeks of nivolumab. Brentuximab vedotin exposure varied, and every patient relapsed after autologous stem cell transplantation. The protocol was immunoSEQ multiplex PCR, while the TCRdb copy is restricted to in-frame clones and leaves out a portion. Of just over 20,000 clones detected, around three quarters appear once; the ten largest clones hold roughly a fifth. Looked up from germline, CDR1 is MGHDK and CDR2 is SYGVNS. V lost 4 bases, J lost 6 bases, and 18 bases lay in between. The CDR3 consists of 16 residues.

This rearrangement joins TRBV25-1 to TRBJ2-2; TRBD1 or TRBD2 may be the D gene (5 bases each). The clonotype originates from a human donor with classical Hodgkin lymphoma. The specimen comprised peripheral blood mononuclear cells (PBMCs), sampled before the fourth cycle of nivolumab. CDR3 nucleotides: TGTGCCAGCAGTGTTCAGGGACGATTGGGCGCCGGGGAGCTGTTTTTT. It specifies CASSVQGRLGAGELFF.